This is a list of T cell receptor beta chains from one sample in a study of blood T cell repertoires in COVID-19. Generated by immunoSEQ multiplex PCR, the TCRdb table keeps only in-frame clones and is missing some. The data hold 260,000 or so clones, with around 85% observed a single time. Input material: PBMCs or T cells enriched from blood (not recorded which). Receptor source: a woman aged 45-65 years who had recovered from COVID-19. Each CDR3 is given with its conserved first and last residue. The order of the fields is clone size, D gene, V gene, J gene, CDR3 protein, CDR3 DNA. The D gene is left open where the match is weak. Clone size appears in some rows only: once, few, many, or a class for an expanded clone.

NA	NA	TRBV5-6	TRBJ2-7	CASSPDSEQYF	TGTGCCAGCAGCCCAGATTCCGAGCAGTACTTC
few	NA	TRBV13	TRBJ2-3	CASSLTEADTQYF	TGTGCCAGCAGCTTAACGGAGGCAGATACGCAGTATTTT
NA	NA	TRBV19	TRBJ1-5	CASRAMTRERNQPQHF	TGTGCCAGTAGGGCTATGACAAGGGAGCGGAATCAGCCCCAGCATTTT
NA	NA	TRBV19	TRBJ1-5	CASSIDQGSNQPQHF	TGTGCCAGTAGTATAGATCAGGGGAGCAATCAGCCCCAGCATTTT
NA	NA	TRBV4-1	TRBJ2-5	CASSQGIGGVAETQYF	TGCGCCAGCAGCCAAGGGATAGGGGGAGTAGCAGAGACCCAGTACTTC
NA	NA	TRBV30	TRBJ1-4	CARTTGSNEKLFF	TGTGCCCGGACCACAGGGTCTAATGAAAAACTGTTTTTT
NA	NA	TRBV29-1	TRBJ1-1	CSVEARGGAFF	TGCAGCGTTGAGGCGCGGGGCGGAGCTTTCTTT
NA	NA	TRBV5-1	TRBJ2-7	CASSLGQGPFYEQYF	TGCGCCAGCAGCTTGGGTCAGGGGCCATTCTACGAGCAGTACTTC
NA	TRBD1	TRBV19	TRBJ1-6	CASNIGGSGSPLHF	TGTGCCAGTAATATAGGGGGCTCGGGTTCACCCCTCCACTTT
few	NA	TRBV5-1	TRBJ1-3	CASSLDFGAGNTIYF	TGCGCCAGCAGCTTGGACTTCGGGGCTGGAAACACCATATATTTT
NA	NA	TRBV3-1/TRBV3-2	TRBJ1-6	CASSQTTPVDNSPLHF	TGTGCCAGCAGCCAAACGACTCCAGTCGATAATTCACCCCTCCACTTT
NA	TRBD1	TRBV15	TRBJ1-6	CATSRDVGQGDSPLHF	TGTGCCACCAGCAGAGATGTCGGACAGGGGGATTCACCCCTCCACTTT
NA	TRBD1	TRBV9	TRBJ1-6	CASSVGQEPNSPLHF	TGTGCCAGCAGCGTGGGACAGGAGCCCAATTCACCCCTCCACTTT
NA	NA	TRBV7-6	TRBJ2-3	CASSPLGAVTDTQYF	TGTGCCAGCAGCCCGCTAGGGGCCGTCACAGATACGCAGTATTTT
once	NA	TRBV20-1	TRBJ2-3	CSASPKLGTQYF	TGCAGTGCTAGTCCAAAACTGGGCACGCAGTATTTT
once	NA	TRBV19	TRBJ1-2	CASSFSQNLNYGYTF	TGTGCCAGTAGTTTTTCCCAGAATTTAAACTATGGCTACACCTTC
NA	NA	TRBV27	TRBJ1-2	CASSLTGFYGYTF	TGTGCCAGCAGTTTGACAGGTTTCTATGGCTACACCTTC
NA	TRBD1	TRBV6-5	TRBJ1-2	CAGELLDRAAGYTF	TGTGCCGGGGAATTACTTGACAGGGCGGCTGGCTACACCTTC
NA	NA	TRBV30	TRBJ1-2	CAWTLENYGYTF	TGTGCCTGGACCCTGGAGAACTATGGCTACACCTTC
NA	TRBD1	TRBV6-5	TRBJ1-3	CASSLNRGEGNTIYF	TGTGCCAGCAGCCTAAACAGGGGAGAAGGAAACACCATATATTTT
NA	NA	TRBV12-3/TRBV12-4	TRBJ1-2	CASRSQGFYGYTF	TGTGCCAGCAGGTCTCAGGGTTTTTATGGCTACACCTTC
NA	TRBD1	TRBV7-9	TRBJ1-1	CASSWLNRGHGAFF	TGTGCCAGCAGCTGGTTAAACAGGGGGCACGGAGCTTTCTTT
NA	NA	TRBV7-8	TRBJ2-5	CASSLARAPGGTQYF	TGTGCCAGCAGCTTAGCCAGGGCGCCCGGTGGAACCCAGTACTTC
NA	NA	TRBV11-3	TRBJ2-3	CASSLGPLTDTQYF	TGTGCCAGCAGCTTAGGGCCCCTTACGGATACGCAGTATTTT
NA	TRBD1	TRBV6-5	TRBJ1-1	CASSYSGTGETEAFF	TGTGCCAGCAGTTACTCCGGGACAGGGGAGACTGAAGCTTTCTTT
NA	NA	TRBV7-2	TRBJ2-1	CASSLGPLGPLNEQFF	TGTGCCAGCAGCTTAGGTCCACTAGGGCCACTAAATGAGCAGTTCTTC
NA	TRBD1	TRBV28	TRBJ1-2	CASSFPTTGLTLF	TGTGCCAGCAGTTTCCCGACGACAGGGCTAACACTTTTC
NA	NA	TRBV19	TRBJ2-3	CASSIGGSIDTQYF	TGTGCCAGTAGTATCGGCGGTAGCATCGATACGCAGTATTTT
NA	TRBD2	TRBV5-4	TRBJ2-1	CASSQSSGSFVGNEQFF	TGTGCCAGCAGCCAATCTAGCGGGAGTTTTGTAGGGAATGAGCAGTTCTTC
NA	NA	TRBV20-1	TRBJ2-5	CSAPRGETQYF	TGCAGTGCCCCCCGGGGGGAGACCCAGTACTTC
NA	TRBD1	TRBV19	TRBJ1-2	CASSPRQGNYGYTF	TGTGCCAGTAGTCCCAGACAGGGCAACTATGGCTACACCTTC
NA	NA	TRBV3-1/TRBV3-2	TRBJ2-3	CASSQNRVTDTQYF	TGTGCCAGCAGCCAGAACAGGGTCACAGATACGCAGTATTTT
NA	NA	TRBV7-2	TRBJ2-2	CASTLLPNTGELFF	TGTGCCAGCACCCTATTACCAAACACCGGGGAGCTGTTTTTT
NA	NA	TRBV30	TRBJ1-4	CATGVRTEPNEKLFF	TGTGCTACTGGCGTAAGGACAGAGCCTAATGAAAAACTGTTTTTT
once	NA	TRBV5-4	TRBJ1-6	CASSLIAGTYPSPLHF	TGTGCCAGCAGCTTGATAGCCGGGACTTACCCCTCACCCCTCCACTTT
NA	TRBD1	TRBV7-2	TRBJ2-7	CASSLAGQSYEQYF	TGTGCCAGCAGCTTAGCGGGACAGTCCTACGAGCAGTACTTC
NA	NA	TRBV6-5	TRBJ1-1	CASSYGPQSGEAFF	TGTGCCAGCAGTTACGGTCCCCAGTCAGGGGAGGCTTTCTTT
NA	NA	TRBV4-3	TRBJ1-1	CASSQENFRVLPPTEAFF	TGCGCCAGCAGCCAAGAGAATTTCCGGGTCCTACCTCCCACTGAAGCTTTCTTT
NA	TRBD2	TRBV6-6	TRBJ2-7	CASSTGTRAIYEQYF	TGTGCCAGCAGTACCGGGACTAGAGCAATTTACGAGCAGTACTTC
NA	TRBD2	TRBV19	TRBJ2-7	CASSIDLAGQNLYEQYF	TGTGCCAGTAGTATAGACCTAGCGGGACAAAATCTATACGAGCAGTACTTC
few	NA	TRBV4-2	TRBJ2-7	CASSQTNQGSYEQYF	TGTGCCAGCAGCCAAACGAACCAGGGTTCCTACGAGCAGTACTTC
NA	TRBD1	TRBV6-4	TRBJ1-6	CASSVFGTGSNSPLHF	TGTGCCAGCAGTGTCTTCGGGACAGGGAGTAATTCACCCCTCCACTTT
NA	NA	TRBV27	TRBJ1-6	CASSHRDGNSPLHF	TGTGCCAGCAGCCACAGGGACGGGAATTCACCCCTCCACTTT
NA	NA	TRBV5-1	TRBJ2-1	CASSPEGRLESIF	TGCGCCAGCAGCCCCGAAGGTCGACTTGAATCGATCTTC
NA	TRBD2	TRBV5-1	TRBJ2-3	CASSFWGVGTIAGGPDTQYF	TGCGCCAGCAGCTTTTGGGGCGTCGGAACCATAGCGGGGGGGCCAGATACGCAGTATTTT
NA	NA	TRBV28	TRBJ1-5	CASSPPRQLNQPQHF	TGTGCCAGCAGTCCCCCCCGACAGTTAAATCAGCCCCAGCATTTT
once	TRBD1	TRBV19	TRBJ1-2	CASSRDRANYGYTF	TGTGCCAGTAGTAGAGACAGGGCTAACTATGGCTACACCTTC
NA	TRBD2	TRBV6-4	TRBJ2-2	CASSAASGAGELFF	TGTGCCAGCAGTGCGGCCAGCGGGGCCGGGGAGCTGTTTTTT
NA	TRBD1	TRBV7-6	TRBJ1-5	CASSPFRGVSQPQHF	TGTGCCAGCAGCCCTTTCAGGGGGGTCAGTCAGCCCCAGCATTTT
NA	TRBD1	TRBV9	TRBJ1-2	CASSERTGNYGYTF	TGTGCCAGCAGCGAACGGACAGGAAACTATGGCTACACCTTC
NA	NA	TRBV6-2/TRBV6-3	TRBJ1-2	CASSYSMGAYGYTF	TGTGCCAGCAGTTACTCGATGGGAGCCTATGGCTACACCTTC
NA	NA	TRBV30	TRBJ1-4	CAWTGVTEKLFF	TGTGCCTGGACGGGGGTTACTGAAAAACTGTTTTTT
NA	TRBD1	TRBV27	TRBJ1-2	CASSRNTGTASGYTF	TGTGCCAGCAGTCGGAATACCGGGACAGCTAGTGGCTACACCTTC